Following are 21 T cell receptor beta chains from one sample sequenced in a study of cytomegalovirus exposure and HLA in healthy donors. Profiled with immunoSEQ multiplex PCR; TCRdb holds only in-frame clones, not every one. The sample shows 35,000 to 40,000 clones, approximately 92% of them seen only once. The sequencing sample was made of PBMCs. The receptors come from a man between 18 and 35 years old in good health and CMV-seronegative.

The rearrangement links TRBV11-2 to TRBJ2-2; a weak D match, TRBD1 (6 bases). CDR3 size: 16 residues. Deletions cut 1 base from V and 0 bases from J, with 9 bases between. From germline, CDR1 is SGHAT and CDR2 FQNNGV. CDR3: CASSLGAGANTGELFF. CDR3 coding DNA: TGTGCCAGCAGCTTAGGGGCAGGGGCGAACACCGGGGAGCTGTTTTTT.

The chain joins TRBV2 to TRBJ1-2, with TRBD1 identical over 10 bases. This CDR3 is 15 amino acids long. Germline CDR1 and CDR2: SNHLY and FYNNEI. Losses at the gene ends were 8 bases for V and 2 bases for J; bases not matched to a gene: 8. The CDR3 bases are TGTGCCAGCCTACCGGGACAGGGGTGGAACTATGGCTACACCTTC. Amino acid sequence: CASLPGQGWNYGYTF.

The chain links TRBV7-9 to TRBJ1-4; perhaps TRBD1 as D (6 bases). Germline CDR1 and CDR2: SEHNR and FQNEAQ (reference sequence). Trimming took off 5 bases at V and 8 bases at J, with 18 bases between the two ends. This CDR3 region has 15 residues. The CDR3 sequence is CASSPETGLEEKLFF. The CDR3 nucleotides are TGTGCCAGCAGCCCTGAGACAGGCCTTGAAGAAAAACTGTTTTTT. Full variable domain (outside the CDR3, taken from reference TRBV7-9 and TRBJ1-4): DTGVSQNPRHKITKRGQNVTFRCDPISEHNRLYWYRQTLGQGPEFLTYFQNEAQLEKSRLLSDRFSAERPKGSFSTLEIQRTEQGDSAMYLCASSPETGLEEKLFFGSGTQLSVL.

V is TRBV19 and J is TRBJ1-5; 7 bases agree with TRBD1. Germline V lookup: CDR1 LNHDA, CDR2 SQIVND (reference sequence). This CDR3 has 13 amino acids. V trimming: 6 bases; J trimming: 4 bases; junction bases outside the gene matches: 3. CDR3 DNA: TGTGCCAGTAGAGGACAGGCGAATCAGCCCCAGCATTTT. This codes for CASRGQANQPQHF.

V gene TRBV5-1 combines with J gene TRBJ2-5; 8 bases agree with TRBD2. This CDR3 contains 15 residues. Per germline, CDR1 SGHRS and CDR2 YFSETQ. The junction had 6 bases not matched to a gene; V was cut back by 4 bases and J by 1 base. CDR3 region: CASSNTGTSQETQYF. The CDR3 DNA reads as TGCGCCAGCAGCAACACCGGGACTAGCCAAGAGACCCAGTACTTC.

V gene TRBV27 combines with J gene TRBJ1-6, with unresolved D. The ends were cut back, 5 bases at V and 0 bases at J, with 14 bases in the middle. The CDR3 has 17 residues. Germline CDR1 and CDR2: MNHEY and SMNVEV (reference sequence). This CDR3 reads CASSPGLLSSYNSPLHF. DNA for the CDR3: TGTGCCAGCAGTCCAGGACTGTTAAGCTCCTATAATTCACCCCTCCACTTT.

The gene calls are TRBV10-3 and TRBJ1-4, with 7 nucleotides matching TRBD1. CDR1 and CDR2 from the germline V gene are ENHRY and SYGVKD. Trimming at V came to 4 bases and at J to 0 bases, leaving 5 bases not matched to a gene. The CDR3 is 16 residues long. The CDR3: CAISGGQLSTNEKLFF. CDR3 in DNA: TGTGCCATCAGTGGGGGACAGCTTTCAACTAATGAAAAACTGTTTTTT.

V and J are TRBV5-8 and TRBJ1-3; 8 positions agree with TRBD1. The CDR3 is 19 amino acids. The germline gives CDR1 SGHTS, CDR2 YDEGEE. V lost 3 bases, J lost 2 bases, and 16 bases stayed unmatched. The CDR3 sequence is CASSSGTGPSSGAGNTIYF. Written as DNA, the CDR3 is TGTGCCAGCAGCTCCGGGACAGGCCCAAGTTCGGGGGCTGGAAACACCATATATTTT.

The chain carries TRBV5-1 and TRBJ2-2; the match to TRBD2 covers 9 bases. Germline V gives CDR1 SGHRS, CDR2 YFSETQ. The trim removed 5 bases at V and 3 bases at J, leaving 11 bases unmatched. The CDR3 spans 17 residues. The CDR3 reads CASRAGGGVYHTGELFF. In DNA form, the CDR3 reads TGCGCCAGCAGAGCCGGCGGGGGGGTGTACCACACCGGGGAGCTGTTTTTT. Filled out from reference TRBV5-1 and TRBJ2-2, the complete variable domain reads KAGVTQTPRYLIKTRGQQVTLSCSPISGHRSVSWYQQTPGQGLQFLFEYFSETQRNKGNFPGRFSGRQFSNSRSEMNVSTLELGDSALYLCASRAGGGVYHTGELFFGEGSRLTVL.

As regards this clone: One junction end disagrees with the germline gene, perhaps due to a read error. The genes are TRBV7-7 and TRBJ2-7; 7 nucleotides line up with TRBD1. CDR3 length equals 13 residues. Looked up from germline, CDR1 is SSHAT and CDR2 is FNYEAQ (reference sequence). CDR3 loop: CASSLQGAYEQYF. Here the CDR3 DNA reads TGTGCTAGCAGCTTGCAGGGGGCCTACGAGCAGTACTTC. Full variable domain (rest looked up from reference TRBV7-7 and TRBJ2-7): GAGVSQSPRYKVTKRGQDVTLRCDPISSHATLYWYQQALGQGPEFLTYFNYEAQPDKSGLPSDRFSAERPEGSISTLTIQRTEQRDSAMYRCASSLQGAYEQYFGPGTRLTVT.

The chain couples TRBV7-2 to TRBJ1-5; a possible D gene is TRBD1 (6 bases). Trimming took 4 bases from V and 1 from J, leaving 14 bases between them. CDR3 length equals 16 residues. The V gene's germline CDR1 is SGHTA and CDR2 FQGNSA. The CDR3 is CASSSQGRRSNQPQHF. CDR3 in DNA: TGTGCCAGCAGCTCACAGGGAAGGAGGAGCAATCAGCCCCAGCATTTT. Looking up the rest from reference TRBV7-2 and TRBJ1-5 gives the full variable domain: GAGVSQSPSNKVTEKGKDVELRCDPISGHTALYWYRQSLGQGLEFLIYFQGNSAPDKSGLPSDRFSAERTGGSVSTLTIQRTQQEDSAVYLCASSSQGRRSNQPQHFGDGTRLSIL.

This chain's CDR3 is CASSPRLQGLNTEAFF. The DNA of the CDR3 is TGCGCCAGCAGCCCGCGCCTACAGGGGCTTAACACTGAAGCTTTCTTT. The chain links TRBV4-1 to TRBJ1-1, with TRBD1 identical over 7 bases. Per the germline V gene, CDR1 is MGHRA and CDR2 is YSYEKL. V gave up 4 bases and J gave up 2 bases; unmatched junction bases: 10. The CDR3 has 16 residues.

This sequence joins TRBV19 and TRBJ2-2; 7 bases map to TRBD2. Germline V gene lookup returns CDR1 LNHDA and CDR2 SQIVND (reference sequence). The ends lost 6 bases at V and 4 bases at J; junction bases unmatched: 11. The CDR3 spans 16 residues. The CDR3 loop is CASSRVGTTVTGELFF. The CDR3 nucleotides read TGTGCCAGTAGCCGGGTGGGGACTACGGTCACCGGGGAGCTGTTTTTT.

The genes are TRBV7-8 and TRBJ1-4; D possibly corresponds to TRBD1 (5 bases). The CDR3 runs 15 residues. Trimming shortened V by 3 bases and J by 0 bases, and 8 bases separated the two germline ends. Per germline, CDR1 SGHVS and CDR2 FQNEAQ. The CDR3 region has the DNA TGTGCCAGCAGCTTGACAGTCGCAACTAATGAAAAACTGTTTTTT. This encodes CASSLTVATNEKLFF.

The J gene is TRBJ2-3, the V gene TRBV7-2; TRBD2 might be the D (5 bases). CDR3 length: 15 amino acids. The germline CDR1 and CDR2 sequences are SGHTA and FQGNSA. The V end was cut by 1 base, the J end by 4 bases, with 12 bases between. The CDR3 sequence is CASSLDGLAPDTQYF. The CDR3 DNA is TGTGCCAGCAGCTTAGACGGGCTAGCCCCAGATACGCAGTATTTT.

The V call is TRBV5-1, the J call TRBJ2-3; TRBD2 might be the D (6 bases). Germline assignment: CDR1 SGHRS and CDR2 YFSETQ. Trimming removed 5 bases from V and 12 bases from J, with 16 bases in between. The CDR3 consists of 12 residues. The CDR3 protein is CASSRDSSDQYF. The CDR3 DNA reads as TGCGCCAGCAGTCGCGACTCTAGCGATCAGTATTTT. Full variable domain (outside the CDR3, taken from reference TRBV5-1 and TRBJ2-3): KAGVTQTPRYLIKTRGQQVTLSCSPISGHRSVSWYQQTPGQGLQFLFEYFSETQRNKGNFPGRFSGRQFSNSRSEMNVSTLELGDSALYLCASSRDSSDQYFGPGTRLTVL.

The chain employs TRBV2 and TRBJ2-7, with TRBD2 matching over 9 bases. With V trimmed by 8 bases and J by 0 bases, 8 bases remained unmatched. The CDR3 extends over 15 amino acids. CDR1 and CDR2 from the germline V gene are SNHLY and FYNNEI. CDR3 amino acids: CASLLSGGLSYEQYF. CDR3 nucleotide sequence: TGTGCCAGCCTGCTTAGCGGGGGCCTCTCCTACGAGCAGTACTTC. Using reference TRBV2 and TRBJ2-7 for the parts outside the CDR3, the full variable domain is EPEVTQTPSHQVTQMGQEVILRCVPISNHLYFYWYRQILGQKVEFLVSFYNNEISEKSEIFDDQFSVERPDGSNFTLKIRSTKLEDSAMYFCASLLSGGLSYEQYFGPGTRLTVT.

The J gene is TRBJ1-1, the V gene TRBV28; 8 nucleotides match TRBD1. In germline, CDR1 is MDHEN, CDR2 SYDVKM. V lost 5 bases and J lost 0; bases outside the gene matches: 14. The CDR3 has 18 residues. The CDR3 loop reads CASSPQGAGVFMNTEAFF. In DNA, the CDR3 is TGTGCCAGCAGTCCCCAGGGGGCAGGGGTTTTTATGAACACTGAAGCTTTCTTT.

This clone was found a few times. The chain couples TRBV2 to TRBJ1-2; the match to TRBD1 covers 8 bases. The CDR3 length is 13 residues. Germline loops: CDR1 SNHLY, CDR2 FYNNEI. V shed 9 bases, J shed 5 bases, and the junction held 8 bases outside the gene matches. The CDR3 coding sequence is TGTGCCAGTGCGCCCGGACAGGGTTATGGCTACACCTTC. Translating gives CASAPGQGYGYTF.

The chain links TRBV6-6 to TRBJ1-2; 9 nucleotides agree with TRBD1. CDR3 size: 15 residues. The trim removed 7 bases at V and 4 bases at J, leaving 10 bases unmatched. Per the germline V gene, CDR1 is MNHNY and CDR2 is SVGAGI (reference sequence). DNA of the CDR3: TGTGCCAGCACCGCGGGGACAGGGTCGAGCTATGGCTACACCTTC. It is translated as CASTAGTGSSYGYTF.

The V call is TRBV15, the J call TRBJ2-7; TRBD2 might be the D (6 bases). Trimming cost V 5 bases and J 3 bases, with 14 bases left between them. From germline, CDR1 is LNHNV and CDR2 YYDKDF (reference sequence). This CDR3 comprises 14 residues. The DNA for the CDR3 is TGTGCCACCAGCGGGGAGGCAGGGAGCTACGAGCAGTACTTC. It codes for CATSGEAGSYEQYF.